The 28 T cell receptor beta chains given below trace back to one sample, sequenced in a study of cytotoxic CD8 clonotypes in ibrutinib-treated CLL. The assay was immunoSEQ multiplex PCR, and TCRdb's table has in-frame clones only and misses some. The sample has 35,000 to 50,000 clones; roughly three quarters are singletons. The input for sequencing was PBMCs, taken at disease progression, from a patient treated with ibrutinib. The receptor set was obtained from a human donor with chronic lymphocytic leukemia.

V and J are TRBV27 and TRBJ2-3, with TRBD2 identical over 7 bases. Germline V lookup: CDR1 MNHEY, CDR2 SMNVEV (reference sequence). This CDR3 has 16 amino acids. V was pared by 5 bases and J by 4 bases, with 12 bases of the junction left unmatched. The CDR3 sequence is CASSPRWGRGPDTQYF. In DNA, the CDR3 is TGTGCCAGCAGTCCTCGGTGGGGGAGGGGCCCAGATACGCAGTATTTT.

The chain couples TRBV1 to TRBJ2-5; the table calls TRBD1, which could not be checked here. TRBV1 is termed a pseudogene. The CDR3 covers 15 residues. In DNA, the CDR3 is TGCACCAACGACCCTACAGGGAGTGAGAGAGAGACCCAGTACTTC. Translating gives CTNDPTGSERETQYF.

This rearrangement joins TRBV2 to TRBJ1-1; possibly TRBD1 for D (6 bases). Looked up from germline, CDR1 is SNHLY and CDR2 is FYNNEI. V was pared by 5 bases and J by 5 bases, with 27 bases between. This CDR3 spans 18 amino acids. The CDR3 sequence: CASSRIPYSGSQGTEAFF. CDR3 coding DNA: TGTGCCAGCAGTCGAATCCCTTATTCCGGGTCGCAGGGGACTGAAGCTTTCTTT. Full variable domain (rest looked up from reference TRBV2 and TRBJ1-1): EPEVTQTPSHQVTQMGQEVILRCVPISNHLYFYWYRQILGQKVEFLVSFYNNEISEKSEIFDDQFSVERPDGSNFTLKIRSTKLEDSAMYFCASSRIPYSGSQGTEAFFGQGTRLTVV.

This sequence joins TRBV13 and TRBJ2-7; D is possibly TRBD2 (5 bases). V lost 0 bases to trimming and J lost 6 bases, with 9 bases between them. The CDR3 covers 13 residues. Germline V gives CDR1 PRHDT, CDR2 FYEKMQ (reference sequence). In DNA, the CDR3 is TGTGCCAGCAGCTTAGGCGGGGTCGCCGAGCAGTACTTC. Its translation: CASSLGGVAEQYF.

The chain uses TRBV5-1 and TRBJ2-5; possible D gene TRBD2, 6 bases. CDR1 SGHRS and CDR2 YFSETQ come from the germline V gene. Trimming shortened V by 0 bases and J by 5 bases, and 20 bases separated the two germline ends. This CDR3 region has 17 residues. The CDR3 DNA reads TGCGCCAGCAGCTTGGCCTCAAGGGACTCACTTACTGAGACCCAGTACTTC. Translation: CASSLASRDSLTETQYF.

The gene calls are TRBV7-8 and TRBJ2-1; D unclear. Germline V gene lookup returns CDR1 SGHVS and CDR2 FQNEAQ. This CDR3 is 14 amino acids long. With 5 bases removed from V and 4 bases from J, the gap between germline ends came to 12 bases. The DNA for the CDR3 is TGTGCCAGCAGCGAAAGGGAAGGGTACAATGAGCAGTTCTTC. It translates to CASSEREGYNEQFF.

The gene calls are TRBV6-6 and TRBJ1-2; 10 nucleotides line up with TRBD1. The CDR3 covers 16 residues. CDR1 is MNHNY, CDR2 SVGAGI, per germline (reference sequence). J lost 4 bases, V lost 4 bases, and 9 bases had no gene match. The CDR3 DNA follows: TGTGCCAGCAGTTCCGCAGGGACAGGGGCCTCCTATGGCTACACCTTC. This sequence encodes CASSSAGTGASYGYTF.

CDR3 amino acids: CASSGRRPTSPEEEQYF. The DNA for the CDR3 is TGTGCCAGCAGCGGGAGAAGACCGACTAGTCCCGAGGAGGAGCAGTACTTC. The chain carries TRBV9 and TRBJ2-7, with a weak D call TRBD2 (6 bases). The ends were cut back, 3 bases at V and 7 bases at J, with 26 bases in the middle. The V gene's germline CDR1 is SGDLS and CDR2 YYNGEE. This CDR3 is built from 17 residues.

The V call is TRBV25-1, the J call TRBJ2-2, with TRBD2 identical over 8 bases. With V trimmed by 5 bases and J by 4 bases, 9 bases remained unmatched. This CDR3 has 16 amino acids. CDR1 MGHDK and CDR2 SYGVNS come from the germline V gene. The CDR3 sequence is CASSLYGGARTGELFF. CDR3 DNA sequence: TGTGCCAGCAGTCTCTACGGGGGGGCGCGCACCGGGGAGCTGTTTTTT.

The genes are TRBV7-9 and TRBJ2-7; 7 bases line up with TRBD2. This CDR3 region has 15 residues. The V gene's germline CDR1 is SEHNR and CDR2 FQNEAQ (reference sequence). Trimming took 3 bases from V and 0 from J; bases not matched to a gene: 5. CDR3 nucleotides: TGTGCCAGCAGCTTTGGCGGGAGTCCCTCCTACGAGCAGTACTTC. It translates to CASSFGGSPSYEQYF. Drawing the rest from reference TRBV7-9 and TRBJ2-7, the complete variable domain is DTGVSQNPRHKITKRGQNVTFRCDPISEHNRLYWYRQTLGQGPEFLTYFQNEAQLEKSRLLSDRFSAERPKGSFSTLEIQRTEQGDSAMYLCASSFGGSPSYEQYFGPGTRLTVT.

This chain connects TRBV2 to TRBJ2-1, with D possibly TRBD2 on 6 matching bases. V lost 6 bases and J lost 2, with 11 bases in between. Germline assignment: CDR1 SNHLY and CDR2 FYNNEI. The CDR3 is 14 residues long. DNA of the CDR3: TGTGCCAGCAGAGATGGAGGGCCCTACAATGAGCAGTTCTTC. It codes for CASRDGGPYNEQFF.

The chain links TRBV6-1 to TRBJ2-3, with a possible D match to TRBD2 (5 bases). V shed 4 bases and J shed 0 bases, with 8 bases lying between them. CDR3 length: 14 amino acids. Germline V lookup: CDR1 MNHNS, CDR2 SASEGT. The CDR3: CASSGGSSTDTQYF. The CDR3 DNA follows: TGTGCCAGCAGTGGCGGGTCTAGCACAGATACGCAGTATTTT.

This clone has more than one count but fewer than ten. J is TRBJ1-6 and V is TRBV7-8; D unresolved. The CDR3 is 14 amino acids. V lost 5 bases, J lost 6 bases, and 11 bases lay in between. Germline CDR1 SGHVS, CDR2 FQNEAQ. The CDR3 loop reads CASSTREGNSPLHF. The CDR3, as DNA: TGTGCCAGCAGCACCCGAGAGGGTAATTCACCCCTCCACTTT.

J is TRBJ2-7 and V is TRBV7-9; 7 bases line up with TRBD1. Per the germline V gene, CDR1 is SEHNR and CDR2 is FQNEAQ (reference sequence). The CDR3 has 15 amino acids. The junction had 14 bases not matched to a gene; V was cut back by 7 bases and J by 5 bases. The CDR3 protein is CASTPRGATGDEQYF. In nucleotides, the CDR3 is TGTGCCAGCACCCCACGGGGAGCAACAGGGGACGAGCAGTACTTC.

The chain combines TRBV11-2 with TRBJ2-7; D might be TRBD1 (5 bases). V lost 2 bases to trimming and J lost 1 base, with 9 bases between them. The CDR3 is 14 residues long. CDR1 and CDR2 (germline): SGHAT, FQNNGV. CDR3 bases: TGTGCCAGCAGCTTATCCAGGACATCCTACGAGCAGTACTTC. Translated: CASSLSRTSYEQYF.

This chain uses TRBV10-3 with TRBJ2-7, with TRBD1 matching over 8 bases. Trimming removed 6 bases from V and 4 bases from J; junction bases left unmatched: 8. Germline V gene lookup returns CDR1 ENHRY and CDR2 SYGVKD. The CDR3 length is 14 residues. CDR3 in DNA: TGTGCCATCAGAACCGGACAGGGCGGTTACGAGCAGTACTTC. Its translation: CAIRTGQGGYEQYF.

This clone showed up just a few times. V gene TRBV2 combines with J gene TRBJ2-5; no definite D call. The ends were cut back, 4 bases at V and 5 bases at J, with 5 bases in the middle. Germline V lookup: CDR1 SNHLY, CDR2 FYNNEI. The CDR3 extends over 11 amino acids. The CDR3 DNA is TGTGCCAGCAGTGTCGGGGAGACCCAGTACTTC. Its translation is CASSVGETQYF.

V and J are TRBV9 and TRBJ2-1; 8 bases match TRBD1. The V segment lost 3 bases and the J segment 7 bases; nucleotides outside the gene matches: 15. CDR3 length: 17 amino acids. Germline values: CDR1 SGDLS, CDR2 YYNGEE. DNA for the CDR3: TGTGCCAGCAGCGCGCCCAAATTGGCAGGGGGCTTTAATGAGCAGTTCTTC. Residues: CASSAPKLAGGFNEQFF.

This chain joins TRBV5-4 and TRBJ1-2; TRBD1 matches at 7 bases. The CDR3 spans 14 residues. CDR1 is SGHNT and CDR2 is YYREEE in the germline V gene (reference sequence). The V gene end was trimmed by 4 bases and the J gene end by 7 bases; junction bases not matched to a gene: 10. This chain's CDR3 is CASSRDSPKSGYTF. The CDR3 bases are TGTGCCAGCAGCCGGGACAGTCCAAAGAGTGGCTACACCTTC.

Note on this clone: Additional DNA sequences in this sample encode the identical CDR3. This rearrangement joins TRBV6-5 to TRBJ1-1, with no clear D. The V end lost 0 bases, the J end lost 0 bases, and 8 bases lay between the germline ends. The CDR3 length is 15 residues. Germline assignment: CDR1 MNHEY and CDR2 SVGAGI. CDR3 sequence (DNA): TGTGCCAGCAGTTACTCGAGCAACTTGAACACTGAAGCTTTCTTT. Its translation is CASSYSSNLNTEAFF.

This chain connects TRBV20-1 to TRBJ1-1; D remains ambiguous. The CDR3 is 11 amino acids. Trimming left V 3 bases short and J 8 bases short, with 10 bases between. Germline V gene sequence: CDR1 DFQATT, CDR2 SNEGSKA (reference sequence). In nucleotides, the CDR3 is TGCAGTGCTAGTGTGGTTCTCGAAGCTTTCTTT. Translated: CSASVVLEAFF.

The chain employs TRBV19 and TRBJ2-7, with a tentative D call TRBD2 (6 bases). From germline, CDR1 is LNHDA and CDR2 SQIVND (reference sequence). CDR3 length: 15 amino acids. Trimming removed 4 bases at V and 6 bases at J, with 19 bases between. CDR3 bases: TGTGCCAGTAGTACTGGTTTTCGGGGGATTGGCGAGCAGTACTTC. Its translation: CASSTGFRGIGEQYF. Using reference TRBV19 and TRBJ2-7 for the parts outside the CDR3, the full variable domain is DGGITQSPKYLFRKEGQNVTLSCEQNLNHDAMYWYRQDPGQGLRLIYYSQIVNDFQKGDIAEGYSVSREKKESFPLTVTSAQKNPTAFYLCASSTGFRGIGEQYFGPGTRLTVT.

This clone was seen once. The chain employs TRBV18 and TRBJ2-7; D is perhaps TRBD1 (6 bases). Germline loops: CDR1 KGHSH, CDR2 LQKENI. The CDR3 loop spans 15 amino acids. Between the trimmed V and J ends, which lost 3 bases and 2 bases, there was a span of 14 bases. The CDR3 loop reads CASSPRTGLTYEQYF. CDR3 sequence (DNA): TGTGCCAGCTCACCTCGAACAGGGCTAACCTACGAGCAGTACTTC. Full variable domain (rest looked up from reference TRBV18 and TRBJ2-7): NAGVMQNPRHLVRRRGQEARLRCSPMKGHSHVYWYRQLPEEGLKFMVYLQKENIIDESGMPKERFSAEFPKEGPSILRIQQVVRGDSAAYFCASSPRTGLTYEQYFGPGTRLTVT.

As DNA, the CDR3 is TGTGCCTGGGAAGGGGTGAACACTGAAGCTTTCTTT. As protein: CAWEGVNTEAFF. The chain links TRBV30 to TRBJ1-1; possible D gene TRBD1, 5 bases. Germline V CDR1 and CDR2: GTSNPN, SVGIG (reference sequence). The CDR3 is 12 amino acids. Deletions cut 5 bases from V and 0 bases from J, with 7 bases between. Filled out from reference TRBV30 and TRBJ1-1, the complete variable domain reads SQTIHQWPATLVQPVGSPLSLECTVEGTSNPNLYWYRQAAGRGLQLLFYSVGIGQISSEVPQNLSASRPQDRQFILSSKKLLLSDSGFYLCAWEGVNTEAFFGQGTRLTVV.

V is TRBV11-2 and J is TRBJ2-2, with D unclear. Trimming removed 6 bases at V and 6 bases at J, with 11 bases between. The germline CDR1 and CDR2 sequences are SGHAT and FQNNGV. This CDR3 region has 13 residues. As DNA, the CDR3 is TGTGCCAGCAGAGTCCCGTTGGCCGGGGAGCTGTTTTTT. It encodes CASRVPLAGELFF.

The chain combines TRBV11-3 with TRBJ2-1; 8 bases are shared with TRBD2. This CDR3 is built from 15 residues. Per the germline V gene, CDR1 is SGHNT and CDR2 is YENEEA. V lost 1 base and J lost 3; bases outside the gene matches: 2. CDR3 amino acids: CASSLGRGGYNEQFF. In DNA form, the CDR3 reads TGTGCCAGCAGCTTAGGTCGGGGGGGCTACAATGAGCAGTTCTTC.

V usage is TRBV6-5 and J usage is TRBJ2-1, with D possibly TRBD2 on 6 matching bases. Germline CDR1 MNHEY, CDR2 SVGAGI. The CDR3 is 13 residues long. V was clipped by 0 bases and J by 11 bases, with 11 bases between them. CDR3 sequence: CASSYSSSEKQFF. For the CDR3, the DNA is TGTGCCAGCAGTTACTCATCTAGCGAAAAGCAGTTCTTC.

The chain uses TRBV19 and TRBJ1-4, with no clear D. Germline CDR1 reads LNHDA; CDR2 reads SQIVND (reference sequence). V lost 7 bases to trimming and J lost 0 bases, with 12 bases between them. This CDR3 has 15 amino acids. CDR3 loop: CASKTDRSTNEKLFF. DNA of the CDR3: TGTGCCAGTAAAACAGACCGATCAACTAATGAAAAACTGTTTTTT. Variable domain in full (rest from reference TRBV19 and TRBJ1-4): DGGITQSPKYLFRKEGQNVTLSCEQNLNHDAMYWYRQDPGQGLRLIYYSQIVNDFQKGDIAEGYSVSREKKESFPLTVTSAQKNPTAFYLCASKTDRSTNEKLFFGSGTQLSVL.